These 8 T cell receptor beta chains share one sample of origin, sequenced in a study of T cells in Graves' hyperthyroidism and ophthalmopathy. The TCR beta CDR3 regions underwent amplification using RNA transcripts as the source. The TCR CDR3 first-round RT-PCR relied on the HTBI primer set. TCRdb used MiXCR to reprocess the multiplex PCR reads, holding one entry per CDR3 protein. The repertoire consists of some 350,000 distinct CDR3 sequences, with approximately 15% occurring once and the leading ten covering almost 35%. The material sequenced was blood. Receptors originate from a middle-aged woman with Graves' ophthalmopathy.

In this sample, this clonotype turned up a few times. The chain uses TRBV20-1 and TRBJ2-2; TRBD2 agrees at 11 bases. Germline CDR1 reads DFQATT; CDR2 reads SNEGSKA (reference sequence). With V trimmed by 6 bases and J by 1 base, 7 bases remained unmatched. This CDR3 is 16 amino acids long. The CDR3 DNA reads as TGCAGTGCCCCTTCGACTAGCGGGGTGAACACCGGGGAGCTGTTTTTT. It encodes CSAPSTSGVNTGELFF.

The sample holds many counts of this clonotype. The V call is TRBV20-1, the J call TRBJ2-1; no clear D gene. Looked up from germline, CDR1 is DFQATT and CDR2 is SNEGSKA (reference sequence). Trimming pared 3 bases from V and 8 bases from J, leaving 11 bases between. The CDR3 length is 12 residues. Here the CDR3 reads CSARGLVYEQFF. Here the CDR3 DNA reads TGCAGTGCTAGGGGCTTGGTCTATGAGCAGTTCTTC.

At least ten counts were recorded for this clonotype. V and J are TRBV7-8 and TRBJ2-5; weak D call: TRBD2 (6 bases). CDR1 is SGHVS, CDR2 FQNEAQ, per germline. Trimming stripped 4 bases from V and 4 bases from J, with 22 bases between. CDR3 length equals 17 residues. The CDR3 bases are TGTGCCAGCAGCTCTCGGGACGGGAGAAACCCATTAGAGACCCAGTACTTC. The encoded protein is CASSSRDGRNPLETQYF.

This clonotype was picked up many times. The V and J genes are TRBV7-9 and TRBJ1-6, with 7 bases fitting TRBD1. This CDR3 is built from 17 residues. The V gene end was trimmed by 0 bases and the J gene end by 4 bases; junction bases not matched to a gene: 6. Per germline, CDR1 SEHNR and CDR2 FQNEAQ (reference sequence). The CDR3 region has the DNA TGTGCCAGCAGCTTAGCTACAGGGGAGGCGTATAATTCACCCCTCCACTTT. Protein product: CASSLATGEAYNSPLHF.

This clonotype was picked up a small number of times. The chain joins TRBV12-3 or TRBV12-4 to TRBJ2-3, with 8 bases aligning to TRBD2. There are 15 residues in the CDR3. The V gene end was trimmed by 6 bases and the J gene end by 0 bases; junction bases not matched to a gene: 5. The CDR3 sequence is CASSRLASSTDTQYF. The CDR3 nucleotides read TGTGCCAGCAGCCGACTAGCGTCTAGCACAGATACGCAGTATTTT.

This clonotype was seen a handful of times. The J gene is TRBJ1-4, the V gene TRBV5-1; TRBD1 aligns across 7 bases. The CDR3 has 14 amino acids. The V gene end was trimmed by 6 bases and the J gene end by 4 bases; junction bases not matched to a gene: 6. The germline V gene encodes CDR1 SGHRS and CDR2 YFSETQ. This CDR3 is CASNQGTDNEKLFF. For the CDR3, the DNA is TGCGCCAGCAACCAAGGGACAGATAATGAAAAACTGTTTTTT.

The chain has TRBV5-6 and TRBJ2-5; D ambiguous. The CDR3 is 15 residues long. CDR1 and CDR2 from the germline V gene are SGHDT and YYEEEE. Trimming cost V 0 bases and J 0 bases, with 9 bases left between them. The CDR3 sequence is CASSLVSRHQETQYF. As DNA, the CDR3 is TGTGCCAGCAGCTTGGTTTCCAGGCACCAAGAGACCCAGTACTTC.

This clonotype was counted at least ten times. The V and J genes are TRBV15 and TRBJ2-1, with D perhaps TRBD1 or TRBD2 (5 bases each). V was shortened by 3 bases and J by 9 bases, with 6 bases between the two germline ends. This CDR3 has 11 residues. Germline loops: CDR1 LNHNV, CDR2 YYDKDF (reference sequence). The DNA for the CDR3 is TGTGCCACCAGCAGGGGACGTGAGCAGTTCTTC. Translated, it gives CATSRGREQFF.